These T cell receptor beta chains were read from a single sample in a study of T cells after posttransplantation cyclophosphamide. Generated by immunoSEQ multiplex PCR, the TCRdb table keeps only in-frame clones and is missing some. The profile covers approximately 30,000 clones, with 70% to 90% appearing a single time and more than 13% taken by the ten largest. The specimen sequenced was PBMCs. These TCRs come from a woman in her 40s with a blood cancer, CMV-positive, and with a related stem cell donor. CDR3s leave out the opening cysteine and the closing phenylalanine or tryptophan. For some rows the clone size is stated as once, few or many, or as a class when expanded; others skip it.

v_call | clone_size | cdr3_aa
TRBV28 | - | ASSLFRDLGAF
TRBV6-5 | - | ASSARQGNTGELF
TRBV5-3 | - | ARSLGLAGGKPSYEQY
TRBV6-5 | - | ASGRDRAHEQY
TRBV6-1 | few | ASSEGPGGGSPLH
TRBV19 | - | ASSASVGQIEYEQY
TRBV4-3 | - | ASSQTSGGLSYNEQF
TRBV4-1 | - | ASSQAIRGAFQQY
TRBV7-9 | - | ASSFSETQY
TRBV18 | - | ASSPVAPPGYT
TRBV7-3 | - | ASSLTGGRSDEQY
TRBV29-1 | - | SVGTAGELF
TRBV28 | few | ASTPRGPSGANVLT
TRBV7-7 | - | ASSLGSGGELF
TRBV7-3 | - | ASSQSGTGDTIY
TRBV2 | - | ASSLGASGANVLT
TRBV5-1 | - | ASSRTGSGNTIY
TRBV27 | - | ASRPRGGGSGYT
TRBV11-2 | - | ASSLGGRLDEKLF
TRBV19 | once | ASNQGTGNSPLH
TRBV9 | - | ASSASSGAEAF
TRBV6-4 | - | ASSSGTSGGNEQF
TRBV6-1 | - | ASSEVLQDSSYEQY
TRBV18 | - | ASSPQQITEAF
TRBV5-1 | - | ASSYNRDRGNIQY
TRBV12-5 | - | ASGKGIGLGTYEQY
TRBV13 | - | ASSFMFRGPYGYT
TRBV5-1 | - | ASSLQGKQPQH
TRBV7-8 | - | ASSSGGPEAF
TRBV7-6 | - | ASSLEGTVWGSPLH
TRBV2 | few | ASYEAF
TRBV19 | - | ASGRDFNEKLF
TRBV11-3 | - | ASSPGGLAGIRGELF
TRBV6-4 | medium-sized | ASSLETGALF
TRBV19 | - | ASSIGQGDAGELF
TRBV5-8 | once | ASSSGQGGISSYEQY
TRBV2 | - | ASSEDRGIPYEQY
TRBV6-6 | - | ASSQAGQGIYEQY
TRBV9 | once | ASSGGSINEQF
TRBV4-1 | medium-sized | ASSPRLLSYEQY
TRBV4-3 | - | ASSRAGLVRGEDEQY
TRBV2 | - | ASSERVRPSTDTQY
TRBV4-3 | - | ASSQEDRVGSPLH